The clone carrying this T cell receptor (beta chain) was counted ten times or more. TCRdb re-called the 5' RACE reads with MiXCR, one entry per CDR3 protein. In the table there are tens of thousands of distinct CDR3 sequences, 7% to 8.5% of which are singletons. The sample is drawn from a study of neurological immune-mediated disorders. The CDR3 contains 15 residues. Trimming took off 0 bases at V and 2 bases at J, with 12 bases between the two ends. CDR1 and CDR2 from the germline V gene are SGHRS and YFSETQ. Input material: CD4+ T cells from blood. V gene TRBV5-1 combines with J gene TRBJ2-7; D unresolved. The clonotype comes from a man aged 50 to 60 in good health. Here the CDR3 DNA reads TGCGCCAGCAGCTTGGAGGTGACGAAGGCCTACGAGCAGTACTTC. This codes for CASSLEVTKAYEQYF.